These T cell receptor beta chains were read from a single sample in a study of shared clonotypes between healthy human individuals. Some clones are missing from TCRdb's copy, which holds only in-frame ones; the method was immunoSEQ multiplex PCR. The data contain about 2.4 million clones, roughly 93% of them seen just once; the ten biggest clones take up around 0.37%. Sequenced sample: naive CD4+ T cells from PBMCs. Source of these receptors: a man aged 18 to 35 in good health. Some clones in this sample may be carry-over from other donors' samples. Each CDR3 is given with its conserved first and last residue. Fields, in order: V gene, D gene, J gene, CDR3 DNA, CDR3 protein. D genes are given only for firm matches.

V gene: TRBV28
D gene: TRBD2
J gene: TRBJ2-3
CDR3 DNA: TGTGCCAGCAGTTTATTTGGTGCGGGGGGCTCCACAGATACGCAGTATTTT
CDR3 protein: CASSLFGAGGSTDTQYF

V gene: TRBV27
D gene: TRBD1
J gene: TRBJ2-7
CDR3 DNA: TGTGCCAGCAGACCACTGACAGGGTTTTTCGGTGAGCAGTACTTC
CDR3 protein: CASRPLTGFFGEQYF

V gene: TRBV14
D gene: NA
J gene: TRBJ2-7
CDR3 DNA: TGTGCCAGCAGCCAAGTTGCGGCGTCCTGGGGCCCGCAGTACTTC
CDR3 protein: CASSQVAASWGPQYF

V gene: TRBV9
D gene: TRBD2
J gene: TRBJ2-1
CDR3 DNA: TGTGCCAGCAGCGCCATCGGCGGGAGATACAATGAGCAGTTCTTC
CDR3 protein: CASSAIGGRYNEQFF

V gene: TRBV6-1
D gene: TRBD2
J gene: TRBJ2-7
CDR3 DNA: TGTGCCGCGGGGGGTTACGAGCAGTACTTC
CDR3 protein: CAAGGYEQYF

V gene: TRBV5-1
D gene: TRBD1
J gene: TRBJ2-3
CDR3 DNA: TGCGCCAGCAGCTTGGGACAGGGCCCTAGCACAGATACGCAGTATTTT
CDR3 protein: CASSLGQGPSTDTQYF

V gene: TRBV4-2
D gene: TRBD2
J gene: TRBJ2-1
CDR3 DNA: TGTGCCAGCAGCCAAGAAGGAGCGGGAGGCGGCAATGAGCAGTTCTTC
CDR3 protein: CASSQEGAGGGNEQFF

V gene: TRBV13
D gene: NA
J gene: TRBJ2-1
CDR3 DNA: TGTGCCAGCAGCACCCGGGACAATACCTACAATGAGCAGTTCTTC
CDR3 protein: CASSTRDNTYNEQFF

V gene: TRBV13
D gene: NA
J gene: TRBJ2-5
CDR3 DNA: TGTGCCAGCAGCGGCACCCCAGGGAATCGACAAGAGACCCAGTACTTC
CDR3 protein: CASSGTPGNRQETQYF

V gene: TRBV5-1
D gene: NA
J gene: TRBJ2-5
CDR3 DNA: TGCGCCAGCACCCGGGACGCCCAAGAGACCCAGTACTTC
CDR3 protein: CASTRDAQETQYF

V gene: TRBV5-1
D gene: NA
J gene: TRBJ1-1
CDR3 DNA: TGCGCCAGCAGCTTTGCGGTGAACACTGAAGCTTTCTTT
CDR3 protein: CASSFAVNTEAFF

V gene: TRBV28
D gene: TRBD1
J gene: TRBJ1-4
CDR3 DNA: TGTGCCAGCAGTTCACAGGGGGCGGGTGGTGAAAAACTGTTTTTT
CDR3 protein: CASSSQGAGGEKLFF

V gene: TRBV7-3
D gene: NA
J gene: TRBJ1-1
CDR3 DNA: TGTGCCAGCAGCTTAAGGACGGGTGGTGAAGCTTTCTTT
CDR3 protein: CASSLRTGGEAFF